The following is a T cell receptor beta chain sequence with its context. Its target is not known. This sample is drawn from a study of monozygotic twins with cystic fibrosis. Study-wide points: No link emerged between shared CDR3 counts and age, concordance or severity. Median Simpson clonality of about 0.01 suggested naive T cells predominated. Monozygotic CF twin pairs shared significantly more nucleotide-identical clonotypes than unrelated CF individuals did.

Repertoires were generated with immunoSEQ multiplex PCR, while TCRdb's copy carries only in-frame clones and drops some. Of 30,000 to 35,000 clones listed, approximately 72% were seen once; the top ten hold approximately 0.8%. The CDR3 consists of 8 residues. Germline V CDR1 and CDR2: DFQATT, SNEGSKA (reference sequence). What was sequenced was blood. The genes are TRBV20-1 and TRBJ1-2; D is perhaps TRBD1 (6 bases). The clonotype was recovered from a girl between 10 and 17 years old with cystic fibrosis. CDR3 sequence: CRGGPYTF. The CDR3 nucleotides read TGCCGGGGGGGCCCCTACACCTTC.